The next 17 T cell receptor beta chains were all read from a single sample in a study of CD8 T cells in Susac syndrome. After extraction with the RNeasy kit, roughly 0.5 to 1 ug of the RNA was reverse transcribed using random hexamers. TCRdb re-analysed the immunoSEQ multiplex PCR reads in MiXCR, keeping a single row per CDR3 protein. The sample carries 210,000 or so distinct CDR3 sequences, more than 85% recorded once. Input material: CD8+ T cells from PBMCs. The receptor source for this set is a human donor with multiple sclerosis.

V is TRBV7-9 and J is TRBJ2-7; D may match TRBD1 or TRBD2 (5 bases each). The CDR3 extends over 15 amino acids. Trimming shortened V by 2 bases and J by 2 bases, and 13 bases separated the two germline ends. CDR1 is SEHNR and CDR2 is FQNEAQ in the germline V gene (reference sequence). CDR3 in amino acids: CASSLSRRDPYEQYF. CDR3 in DNA: TGTGCCAGCAGCTTATCCCGCAGGGACCCCTACGAGCAGTACTTC.

The V and J genes are TRBV13 and TRBJ1-2; D ambiguous. Per germline, CDR1 PRHDT and CDR2 FYEKMQ (reference sequence). The ends were cut back, 7 bases at V and 4 bases at J, with 13 bases in the middle. The CDR3 sequence is 13 residues long. CDR3 amino acids: CASNPPGSYGYTF. The DNA for the CDR3 is TGTGCCAGCAACCCGCCTGGGAGCTATGGCTACACCTTC.

The V and J genes are TRBV9 and TRBJ1-3; TRBD1 matches 9 bases. In germline, CDR1 is SGDLS, CDR2 YYNGEE. With V trimmed by 7 bases and J by 3 bases, 8 bases remained unmatched. This CDR3 is 15 amino acids long. CDR3: CASGSGTGFGNTIYF. The CDR3 DNA reads TGTGCCAGCGGCTCCGGGACAGGGTTTGGAAACACCATATATTTT. Full variable domain (missing parts from reference TRBV9 and TRBJ1-3): DSGVTQTPKHLITATGQRVTLRCSPRSGDLSVYWYQQSLDQGLQFLIQYYNGEERAKGNILERFSAQQFPDLHSELNLSSLELGDSALYFCASGSGTGFGNTIYFGEGSWLTVV.

The CDR3 DNA reads as TGTGCCAGCAGTTACAAACTAGCGGGGGGGCACGAGCAGTACTTC. This gives the protein CASSYKLAGGHEQYF. The J gene is TRBJ2-7, the V gene TRBV6-5; 13 nucleotides align to TRBD2. V lost 2 bases, J lost 5 bases, and 3 bases stayed unmatched. The CDR3 length is 15 residues. Germline CDR1 MNHEY, CDR2 SVGAGI.

This clonotype appeared once. The chain has TRBV4-3 and TRBJ2-2, with 11 bases lining up with TRBD2. Germline CDR1 reads LGHNA; CDR2 reads YSLEER. V was pared by 1 base and J by 5 bases, with 9 bases of the junction left unmatched. The CDR3 is made up of 18 amino acids. CDR3 DNA sequence: TGCGCCAGCAGCCAAGGGTCTCGGCTAGCGGGAGGAACCGGGGAGCTGTTTTTT. Translation: CASSQGSRLAGGTGELFF.

CDR3 sequence (DNA): TGTGCCAGCAGTCCTCTGGTAGGGGATACGCAGTATTTT. Amino acids: CASSPLVGDTQYF. The V call is TRBV6-6, the J call TRBJ2-3, with unresolved D. The germline CDR1 and CDR2 sequences are MNHNY and SVGAGI (reference sequence). Trimming pared 5 bases from V and 6 bases from J, leaving 12 bases between. This CDR3 spans 13 amino acids.

The genes are TRBV19 and TRBJ1-5, with D maybe TRBD1 (5 bases). Germline-derived CDR1 and CDR2 are LNHDA and SQIVND (reference sequence). The V end lost 7 bases, the J end lost 10 bases, and 14 bases lay between the germline ends. This CDR3 is 12 amino acids long. As DNA, the CDR3 is TGTGCCAGTATGGGGGAGAGAAGACCCCAGCATTTT. Its translation: CASMGERRPQHF.

This clonotype has more than one count but fewer than ten. The chain employs TRBV30 and TRBJ2-7; D not certain. The CDR3 runs to 11 residues. Germline assignment: CDR1 GTSNPN and CDR2 SVGIG (reference sequence). Trimming removed 5 bases at V and 2 bases at J, with 7 bases between. The chain's CDR3 is CAWAVTYEQYF. CDR3 nucleotides: TGTGCCTGGGCTGTTACCTACGAGCAGTACTTC.

The J gene is TRBJ2-3, the V gene TRBV12-3 or TRBV12-4, with TRBD2 matching 11 bases. J lost 6 bases, V lost 6 bases, and 5 bases had no gene match. The CDR3 contains 14 residues. The CDR3 DNA reads TGTGCCAGCAGCCCCCGGACTAGCGGGGATACGCAGTATTTT. Residues: CASSPRTSGDTQYF.

This clonotype showed up just a few times. This chain uses TRBV9 with TRBJ1-2; 7 positions agree with TRBD1. Germline V gene sequence: CDR1 SGDLS, CDR2 YYNGEE. Trimming took 0 bases from V and 8 from J; bases not matched to a gene: 1. This CDR3 is built from 12 residues. The CDR3 DNA follows: TGTGCCAGCAGCGTAGGGGACAGAGGCTACACCTTC. Translated, it gives CASSVGDRGYTF. Full variable domain (rest looked up from reference TRBV9 and TRBJ1-2): DSGVTQTPKHLITATGQRVTLRCSPRSGDLSVYWYQQSLDQGLQFLIQYYNGEERAKGNILERFSAQQFPDLHSELNLSSLELGDSALYFCASSVGDRGYTFGSGTRLTVV.

The chain carries TRBV6-4 and TRBJ2-3, with D maybe TRBD2 (5 bases). Trimming stripped 6 bases from V and 1 base from J, with 11 bases between. Germline CDR1 reads MRHNA; CDR2 reads SNTAGT. The CDR3 extends over 14 amino acids. The CDR3 nucleotides read TGTGCCAGCAGCGAAGGAGCGGGCACAGATACGCAGTATTTT. Encoded protein: CASSEGAGTDTQYF.

This sequence joins TRBV7-9 and TRBJ1-2, with D unclear. Germline lookup yields CDR1 SEHNR and CDR2 FQNEAQ (reference sequence). V was pared by 1 base and J by 4 bases, with 10 bases between. The CDR3 runs to 14 residues. The CDR3 is CASSLVGSFYGYTF. The CDR3 bases are TGTGCCAGCAGCTTAGTGGGCAGCTTCTATGGCTACACCTTC.

This chain uses TRBV19 with TRBJ2-1; 10 bases map to TRBD1. This CDR3 spans 14 amino acids. Germline V gene data show CDR1 as LNHDA and CDR2 as SQIVND (reference sequence). V lost 1 base to trimming and J lost 9 bases; unmatched junction nucleotides: 3. CDR3 protein: CASSIGQGASEQFF. CDR3 DNA: TGTGCCAGTAGTATAGGACAGGGGGCAAGTGAGCAGTTCTTC. Based on the CDR3 plus reference TRBV19 and TRBJ2-1, the full variable domain is DGGITQSPKYLFRKEGQNVTLSCEQNLNHDAMYWYRQDPGQGLRLIYYSQIVNDFQKGDIAEGYSVSREKKESFPLTVTSAQKNPTAFYLCASSIGQGASEQFFGPGTRLTVL.

The rearrangement joins TRBV6-2 or TRBV6-3 to TRBJ2-7, with D perhaps TRBD1 (5 bases). The CDR3 totals 13 residues. Germline V gene sequence: CDR1 MNHEY, CDR2 SVGEGT. V was pared by 3 bases and J by 2 bases, with 8 bases between. Here the CDR3 DNA reads TGTGCCAGCAGTTATAGCAGGGCCTACGAGCAGTACTTC. Translated, it gives CASSYSRAYEQYF.

This clonotype was counted a single time. This chain joins TRBV13 and TRBJ1-6; 12 bases match TRBD1. Trimming took 4 bases from V and 7 from J; bases not matched to a gene: 2. The CDR3 loop spans 15 amino acids. The germline CDR1 and CDR2 sequences are PRHDT and FYEKMQ (reference sequence). CDR3 sequence: CASSYGTGGNSPLHF. CDR3 bases: TGTGCCAGCAGCTACGGGACAGGGGGCAATTCACCCCTCCACTTT.

The chain uses TRBV3-1 and TRBJ2-2, with D perhaps TRBD1 (6 bases). Germline V gene sequence: CDR1 LGHDT, CDR2 YNNKEL (reference sequence). The V end was cut by 1 base, the J end by 2 bases, with 17 bases between. This CDR3 comprises 18 residues. CDR3 sequence: CASSQAPLTGVNTGELFF. CDR3 sequence (DNA): TGTGCCAGCAGCCAAGCCCCCCTGACAGGAGTTAACACCGGGGAGCTGTTTTTT.

CDR3 protein: CASSQVLAGVRETQYF. In nucleotides, the CDR3 is TGCGCCAGCAGCCAAGTTCTGGCGGGAGTACGAGAGACCCAGTACTTC. The gene calls are TRBV4-3 and TRBJ2-5, with TRBD2 matching over 7 bases. CDR3 length equals 16 residues. From germline, CDR1 is LGHNA and CDR2 YSLEER. The ends lost 1 base at V and 4 bases at J; junction bases unmatched: 9.